These 9 T cell receptor beta chains were all obtained from the same sample, sequenced in a study of cytomegalovirus exposure and HLA in healthy donors. Clones were read by immunoSEQ multiplex PCR, and TCRdb kept only the in-frame ones, dropping some. Here the sample spans around 400,000 clones, 70% to 90% being singletons. The sequenced material came from PBMCs. All receptors come from a woman aged 18-30 years in good health and CMV-seronegative.

This rearrangement joins TRBV9 to TRBJ1-1; the D is unclear. V lost 4 bases to trimming and J lost 3 bases, with 13 bases between them. The CDR3 runs to 14 residues. The germline V gene has CDR1 SGDLS and CDR2 YYNGEE. CDR3 bases: TGTGCCAGCAGCCCAAGAGGAGGGTACACTGAAGCTTTCTTT. Translating gives CASSPRGGYTEAFF.

Written as DNA, the CDR3 is TGTGCCAGCACCTCCCAGGGGCTCTATGGCTACACCTTC. Encoded protein: CASTSQGLYGYTF. This chain connects TRBV6-5 to TRBJ1-2; D may be TRBD1 (6 bases). Germline loops: CDR1 MNHEY, CDR2 SVGAGI. The CDR3 totals 13 residues. V lost 7 bases, J lost 4 bases, and 13 bases lay in between.

The table lists this clone with many counts. The J gene is TRBJ1-3, the V gene TRBV6-5; D ambiguous. Germline CDR1 reads MNHEY; CDR2 reads SVGAGI. Trimming removed 6 bases from V and 3 bases from J, with 6 bases in between. CDR3 size: 12 residues. The CDR3 loop reads CASSPNGNTIYF. CDR3 DNA sequence: TGTGCCAGCAGCCCCAATGGAAACACCATATATTTT.

This clone was found a few times. The chain combines TRBV2 with TRBJ1-1, with 9 bases that match TRBD1. CDR3 length: 13 amino acids. CDR1 is SNHLY and CDR2 is FYNNEI in the germline V gene. After removal of 10 bases from V and 1 base from J, the junction contained 4 bases not matched to a gene. Here the CDR3 reads CATPGQGNTEAFF. CDR3 DNA sequence: TGTGCCACTCCGGGACAGGGGAACACTGAAGCTTTCTTT.

This clone was detected only once. The J gene is TRBJ2-1, the V gene TRBV6-1; the match to TRBD2 covers 11 bases. V was pared by 5 bases and J by 6 bases, with 6 bases of the junction left unmatched. This CDR3 is built from 15 residues. Germline values: CDR1 MNHNS, CDR2 SASEGT. CDR3 nucleotide sequence: TGTGCCAGCAGTTCACTAGCGGGAGCGACCAATGAGCAGTTCTTC. It yields the protein CASSSLAGATNEQFF.

This clone appeared a single time. V gene TRBV7-9 combines with J gene TRBJ2-7, with 8 bases lining up with TRBD2. In germline, CDR1 is SEHNR, CDR2 FQNEAQ (reference sequence). CDR3 length: 15 amino acids. J gave up 3 bases and V 4 bases, and 8 bases lay outside the gene matches. The CDR3 DNA follows: TGTGCCAGCAGCTCCCAGCGGGGGAGATTCTACGAGCAGTACTTC. Translated, it gives CASSSQRGRFYEQYF.

About this clone: Other DNA sequences in the same sample also yield this CDR3. The rearrangement links TRBV5-1 to TRBJ2-7, with a tentative D call TRBD1 (6 bases). This CDR3 is built from 13 residues. V was pared by 7 bases and J by 1 base, with 12 bases between. CDR1 SGHRS and CDR2 YFSETQ come from the germline V gene. The CDR3 reads CASSVTGSYEQYF. In DNA, the CDR3 is TGCGCCAGCTCCGTTACAGGGTCCTACGAGCAGTACTTC.

J is TRBJ2-5 and V is TRBV6-5; TRBD2 matches at 8 bases. Trimming cost V 6 bases and J 4 bases; bases outside gene matches: 7. The CDR3 has 14 amino acids. Germline CDR1 and CDR2: MNHEY and SVGAGI. The CDR3 loop is CASSSGGTRETQYF. The CDR3, as DNA: TGTGCCAGCAGCTCGGGGGGGACGAGAGAGACCCAGTACTTC.

The chain links TRBV7-3 to TRBJ2-7; 7 positions agree with TRBD2. V dropped 2 bases and J dropped 1; count of bases not matched to a gene: 8. Germline assignment: CDR1 SGHTA and CDR2 FQGTGA. This CDR3 is 16 amino acids long. The chain's CDR3 is CASSLGPSGGSYEQYF. The DNA of the CDR3 is TGTGCCAGCAGCTTAGGACCTAGCGGTGGGTCCTACGAGCAGTACTTC.